Following are 23 T cell receptor beta chains from one sample sequenced in a study of T cells in Graves' hyperthyroidism and ophthalmopathy. Template material for amplifying TCR beta CDR3 regions consisted of RNA transcripts. TCR CDR3 underwent first-round RT-PCR with the HTBI primer set. TCRdb itself ran the multiplex PCR reads through MiXCR, one entry per CDR3 protein. The sample contains some 490,000 distinct CDR3 sequences, 15% to 20% of which appear only once. The sequenced sample consisted of blood. These receptors were collected from a woman under 40 with Graves' ophthalmopathy.

This clonotype was seen a single time. V and J are TRBV7-2 and TRBJ1-1; 8 bases line up with TRBD1. The CDR3 length is 17 residues. Per germline, CDR1 SGHTA and CDR2 FQGNSA. The trim removed 0 bases at V and 0 bases at J, leaving 6 bases unmatched. CDR3 nucleotides: TGTGCCAGCAGCTTAGCGACAGGGGCCTTGGTGAACACTGAAGCTTTCTTT. Its protein is CASSLATGALVNTEAFF.

The rearrangement uses TRBV9 and TRBJ1-1; D is unclear. Germline V lookup: CDR1 SGDLS, CDR2 YYNGEE. Deletions cut 7 bases from V and 0 bases from J, with 10 bases between. The CDR3 runs to 13 residues. In nucleotides, the CDR3 is TGTGCCAGCGCCCGTAACATGAACACTGAAGCTTTCTTT. It encodes CASARNMNTEAFF. The entire variable domain, with the rest obtained from reference TRBV9 and TRBJ1-1, is as follows: DSGVTQTPKHLITATGQRVTLRCSPRSGDLSVYWYQQSLDQGLQFLIQYYNGEERAKGNILERFSAQQFPDLHSELNLSSLELGDSALYFCASARNMNTEAFFGQGTRLTVV.

The CDR3 loop reads CASSERGPDQETQYF. The CDR3 nucleotides are TGTGCCAGCAGCGAAAGGGGGCCCGACCAAGAGACCCAGTACTTC. The genes are TRBV6-1 and TRBJ2-5; 7 nucleotides line up with TRBD1. Germline-derived CDR1 and CDR2 are MNHNS and SASEGT. This CDR3 has 15 amino acids. The ends lost 6 bases at V and 0 bases at J; junction bases unmatched: 7.

This clonotype came up a few times. J is TRBJ1-1 and V is TRBV19; TRBD1 is a possible D gene (5 bases). CDR1 is LNHDA and CDR2 is SQIVND in the germline V gene (reference sequence). V was pared by 3 bases and J by 1 base, with 15 bases between. This CDR3 has 16 amino acids. The CDR3 sequence is CASSMLANRQNTEAFF. CDR3 bases: TGTGCCAGTAGTATGCTCGCCAACAGGCAGAACACTGAAGCTTTCTTT.

This clonotype showed up many times. The chain couples TRBV6-2 or TRBV6-3 to TRBJ2-1, with TRBD2 matching over 8 bases. Germline CDR1 MNHEY, CDR2 SVGEGT. The CDR3 totals 16 residues. V shed 7 bases, J shed 0 bases, and the junction held 8 bases outside the gene matches. The CDR3 region has the DNA TGTGCCAGCACGGCCGGGACTAGTCACTCCTACAATGAGCAGTTCTTC. This gives the protein CASTAGTSHSYNEQFF.

As concerns this clonotype: A much bigger clone sits one base away, suggesting this may be a read error. The V gene is TRBV28, the J gene TRBJ1-5; no reliable D call. Germline V gives CDR1 MDHEN, CDR2 SYDVKM. The CDR3 is 13 residues long. Between the trimmed V and J ends, which lost 6 bases and 5 bases, there was a span of 11 bases. The CDR3 DNA reads TGTGCCAGCAGAGCGGCCCACGATCAGCCCCAGCATTTT. Residues: CASRAAHDQPQHF.

This clonotype was seen a handful of times. Just one base apart from a much larger clone, this may be a read error. The genes are TRBV28 and TRBJ2-3, with TRBD2 identical over 7 bases. The CDR3 has 19 amino acids. The germline V gene has CDR1 MDHEN and CDR2 SYDVKM. V gave up 4 bases and J gave up 3 bases; unmatched junction bases: 19. CDR3 in amino acids: CASSSAISTSQVTTDTQYF. The CDR3 DNA sequence: TGTGCCAGCAGTTCCGCAATATCGACTAGCCAGGTCACTACAGATACGCAGTATTTT.

This clonotype was counted many times. V usage is TRBV20-1 and J usage is TRBJ2-7, with TRBD1 matching 7 bases. Germline CDR1 reads DFQATT; CDR2 reads SNEGSKA (reference sequence). The CDR3 has 12 residues. V lost 4 bases and J lost 2; bases outside the gene matches: 2. This CDR3 is CSAKQGAYEQYF. CDR3 DNA sequence: TGCAGTGCTAAGCAGGGGGCCTACGAGCAGTACTTC.

This clonotype was seen ten or more times. The J gene is TRBJ2-7, the V gene TRBV28; 7 nucleotides line up with TRBD2. The V and J ends lost 5 bases and 0 bases, in that order; junction bases with no gene match: 10. This CDR3 region has 16 residues. Per the germline V gene, CDR1 is MDHEN and CDR2 is SYDVKM. For the CDR3, the DNA is TGTGCCAGCAGTCCCGTCGGCGGGAGCCTCTCCTACGAGCAGTACTTC. Its translation is CASSPVGGSLSYEQYF.

This clonotype has more than one count but fewer than ten. This clone may be a read error of a much larger clone one base away. V gene TRBV28 combines with J gene TRBJ2-1; the D call may be TRBD1 or TRBD2 (5 bases each). The CDR3 loop spans 14 amino acids. Germline-derived CDR1 and CDR2 are MDHEN and SYDVKM. The CDR3 loop is CASSGTVTYNERFF. The DNA for the CDR3 is TGTGCCAGCAGCGGGACCGTTACTTACAATGAGCGGTTCTTC.

This clonotype is a singleton in its sample. The chain combines TRBV7-2 with TRBJ2-3; 11 positions match TRBD2. Germline V gives CDR1 SGHTA, CDR2 FQGNSA. The V segment lost 5 bases and the J segment 3 bases; nucleotides outside the gene matches: 7. CDR3 length: 16 residues. The CDR3 DNA sequence: TGTGCCAGCAGCCCCGATAGCGGGAGGGCTACAGATACGCAGTATTTT. This codes for CASSPDSGRATDTQYF.

J is TRBJ2-1 and V is TRBV5-1, with 8 bases fitting TRBD2. V gave up 5 bases and J gave up 2 bases; unmatched junction bases: 3. Germline values: CDR1 SGHRS, CDR2 YFSETQ. The CDR3 runs to 14 residues. The CDR3 region has the DNA TGCGCCAGCAGGGTAGCGGGACCCTACAATGAGCAGTTCTTC. Translated: CASRVAGPYNEQFF.

This clonotype showed up many times. The chain links TRBV4-1 to TRBJ2-7; the match to TRBD2 covers 15 bases. This CDR3 is built from 19 residues. J lost 3 bases, V lost 2 bases, and 11 bases had no gene match. Germline V gene sequence: CDR1 MGHRA, CDR2 YSYEKL. The CDR3 sequence: CASSQRTSGRALGNYEQYF. In DNA form, the CDR3 reads TGCGCCAGCAGCCAAAGGACTAGCGGGAGGGCCCTCGGTAACTACGAGCAGTACTTC.

The CDR3 DNA follows: TGTGCCAGCAGTTTTGGACAGAGCAATCAGCCCCAGCATTTT. Translated: CASSFGQSNQPQHF. V is TRBV5-6 and J is TRBJ1-5, with D perhaps TRBD1 (6 bases). The CDR3 runs to 14 residues. Germline assignment: CDR1 SGHDT and CDR2 YYEEEE. Trimming took 5 bases from V and 1 from J, leaving 10 bases between them.

Remarks on this clonotype: A junction boundary mismatches the germline segment, possibly from a read error. This chain uses TRBV15 with TRBJ2-5; D unresolved. The CDR3 extends over 16 amino acids. Germline V gives CDR1 LNHNV, CDR2 YYDKDF (reference sequence). This CDR3 is CAASRGYGVAEETQYF. CDR3 DNA: TGTGCCGCCAGCAGAGGCTATGGGGTGGCCGAAGAGACCCAGTACTTC.

This chain uses TRBV19 with TRBJ1-5; D unclear. V was clipped by 9 bases and J by 5 bases, with 17 bases between them. Germline V gives CDR1 LNHDA, CDR2 SQIVND (reference sequence). This CDR3 spans 14 amino acids. CDR3 amino acids: CASPTYWSHQPQHF. Here the CDR3 DNA reads TGTGCCAGCCCGACATATTGGTCCCATCAGCCCCAGCATTTT.

This clonotype was seen many times. This chain links TRBV6-1 with TRBJ1-2; TRBD1 matches 11 bases. Germline lookup yields CDR1 MNHNS and CDR2 SASEGT. CDR3 length: 15 residues. J gave up 4 bases and V 6 bases, and 7 bases lay outside the gene matches. The CDR3 DNA sequence: TGTGCCAGCAGGGAAACCGGGACAGGGGGCTATGGCTACACCTTC. This sequence encodes CASRETGTGGYGYTF.

This clonotype showed up many times. The chain carries TRBV6-1 and TRBJ2-7, with no clear D. Trimming stripped 5 bases from V and 0 bases from J, with 11 bases between. CDR1 and CDR2 from the germline V gene are MNHNS and SASEGT. The CDR3 contains 14 residues. The CDR3 loop is CASSFAPSSYEQYF. CDR3 sequence (DNA): TGTGCCAGCAGTTTTGCACCAAGCTCCTACGAGCAGTACTTC.

This clonotype was seen a few times. The rearrangement uses TRBV11-2 and TRBJ2-6, with 7 bases that match TRBD1. V trimming: 3 bases; J trimming: 2 bases; junction bases outside the gene matches: 1. CDR1 and CDR2 from the germline V gene are SGHAT and FQNNGV. The length of the CDR3 is 15 residues. CDR3 bases: TGTGCCAGCAGCTTTCAGGGGGCTGGGGCCAACGTCCTGACTTTC. It yields the protein CASSFQGAGANVLTF.

This clonotype showed up just a few times. V and J are TRBV7-2 and TRBJ2-7; 9 bases are shared with TRBD1. Germline lookup yields CDR1 SGHTA and CDR2 FQGNSA. The V and J ends lost 5 bases and 6 bases, in that order; junction bases with no gene match: 8. There are 14 residues in the CDR3. CDR3 region: CASSHYTGGVEQYF. In DNA, the CDR3 is TGTGCCAGCAGCCATTATACAGGGGGCGTCGAGCAGTACTTC.

The gene calls are TRBV27 and TRBJ2-5, with TRBD2 matching over 8 bases. The CDR3 is made up of 17 amino acids. V shed 2 bases and J 5 bases; nucleotides not matched to a gene: 13. The germline gives CDR1 MNHEY, CDR2 SMNVEV (reference sequence). The DNA of the CDR3 is TGTGCCAGCAGTTTAATCGCCAGCGGGAGAATTGGGGAGACCCAGTACTTC. It yields the protein CASSLIASGRIGETQYF.

Of note for this clonotype: A much larger clone differs from this one at a single base, so this may be a read error. This sequence joins TRBV24-1 and TRBJ2-7; D is undetermined. The CDR3 extends over 16 amino acids. Germline-derived CDR1 and CDR2 are KGHDR and SFDVKD. The V end was cut by 0 bases, the J end by 3 bases, with 14 bases between. CDR3 DNA: TGTGCCACCAGTGATTTGAAGTGGGCTGGGGACTACGAGCAGTACTTC. Its translation: CATSDLKWAGDYEQYF.

Worth noting for this clonotype: It may be a read error: a sequence one base away is much more abundant. The CDR3 loop reads CSAVHRDRGGPYEQYF. DNA of the CDR3: TGCAGTGCAGTTCACCGGGACAGGGGGGGACCCTACGAGCAGTACTTC. The gene calls are TRBV20-1 and TRBJ2-7; 11 bases match TRBD1. The CDR3 is made up of 16 amino acids. Germline values: CDR1 DFQATT, CDR2 SNEGSKA (reference sequence). Germline trimming cut 6 bases from V and 2 bases from J; bases unmatched to any gene: 12.